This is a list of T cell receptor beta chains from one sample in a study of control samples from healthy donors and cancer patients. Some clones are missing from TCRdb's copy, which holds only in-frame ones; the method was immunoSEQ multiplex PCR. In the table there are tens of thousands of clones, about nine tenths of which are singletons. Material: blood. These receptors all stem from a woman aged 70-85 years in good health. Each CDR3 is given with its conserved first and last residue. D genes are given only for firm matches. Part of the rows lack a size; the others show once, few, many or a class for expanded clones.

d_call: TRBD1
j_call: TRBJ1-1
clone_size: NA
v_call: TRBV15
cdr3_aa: CATSRATDRAGTEAFF
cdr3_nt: TGTGCCACCAGCAGAGCTACGGACAGGGCCGGCACTGAAGCTTTCTTT

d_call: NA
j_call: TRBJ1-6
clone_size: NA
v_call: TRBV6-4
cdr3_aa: CASSETGGGSPLHF
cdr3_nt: TGTGCCAGCAGTGAGACCGGGGGTGGATCACCCCTCCACTTT

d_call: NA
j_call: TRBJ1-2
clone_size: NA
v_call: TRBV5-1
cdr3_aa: CASSLQFRDGYTF
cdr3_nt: TGCGCCAGCAGCTTGCAATTCAGGGACGGCTACACCTTC

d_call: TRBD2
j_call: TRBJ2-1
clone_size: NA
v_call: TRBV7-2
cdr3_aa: CASSPGLSSYNEQFF
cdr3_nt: TGTGCCAGCAGCCCGGGACTAAGCTCCTACAATGAGCAGTTCTTC

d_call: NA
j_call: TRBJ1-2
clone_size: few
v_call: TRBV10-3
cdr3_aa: CAISGTAAYGYTF
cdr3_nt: TGTGCCATCAGTGGTACGGCCGCCTATGGCTACACCTTC

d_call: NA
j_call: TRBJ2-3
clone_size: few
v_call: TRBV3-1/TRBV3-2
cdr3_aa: CASTVVGDTQYF
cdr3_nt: TGTGCCAGCACCGTCGTTGGAGATACGCAGTATTTT

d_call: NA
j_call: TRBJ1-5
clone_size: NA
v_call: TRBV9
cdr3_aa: CASSGDSNQPQHF
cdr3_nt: TGTGCCAGCAGCGGAGATAGCAATCAGCCCCAGCATTTT

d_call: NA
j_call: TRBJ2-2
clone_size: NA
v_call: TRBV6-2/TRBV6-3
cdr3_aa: CASSSGVRTGELFF
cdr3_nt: TGTGCCAGCAGTTCCGGAGTTCGGACCGGGGAGCTGTTTTTT

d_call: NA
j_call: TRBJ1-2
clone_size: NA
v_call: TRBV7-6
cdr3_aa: CASSLTPGDNYGYTF
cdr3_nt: TGTGCCAGCAGCTTAACCCCAGGGGACAACTATGGCTACACCTTC

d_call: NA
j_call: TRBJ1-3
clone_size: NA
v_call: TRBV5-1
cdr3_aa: CASSPEGSRNTIYF
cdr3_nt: TGCGCCAGCAGCCCGGAGGGCTCTCGAAACACCATATATTTT

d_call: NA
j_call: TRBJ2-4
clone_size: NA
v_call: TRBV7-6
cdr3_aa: CASSPGLLAKNIQYF
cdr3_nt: TGTGCCAGCAGCCCGGGGCTACTAGCCAAAAACATTCAGTACTTC

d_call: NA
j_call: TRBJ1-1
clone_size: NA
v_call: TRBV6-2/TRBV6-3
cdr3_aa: CASSPPGLGTEAFF
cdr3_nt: TGTGCCAGCAGTCCGCCGGGACTAGGCACTGAAGCTTTCTTT

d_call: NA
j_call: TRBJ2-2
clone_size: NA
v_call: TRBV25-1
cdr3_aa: CASSEERTANTGELFF
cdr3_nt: TGTGCCAGCAGTGAAGAACGGACAGCGAACACCGGGGAGCTGTTTTTT

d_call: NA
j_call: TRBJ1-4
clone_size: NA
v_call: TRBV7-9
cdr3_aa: CASSQGRASSDEKLFF
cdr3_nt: TGTGCCAGCAGCCAGGGCCGAGCTTCTTCGGATGAAAAACTGTTTTTT

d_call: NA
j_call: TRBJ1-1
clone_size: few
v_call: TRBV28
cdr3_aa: CASSFTWDVGNTEAFF
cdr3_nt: TGTGCCAGCAGTTTCACATGGGACGTCGGGAACACTGAAGCTTTCTTT

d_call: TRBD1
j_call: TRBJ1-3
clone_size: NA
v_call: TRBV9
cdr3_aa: CASSVGTGIGNTIYF
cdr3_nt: TGTGCCAGCAGCGTAGGGACAGGGATTGGAAACACCATATATTTT

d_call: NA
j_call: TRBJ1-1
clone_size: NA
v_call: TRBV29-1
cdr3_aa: CSVSRVTGNTEAFF
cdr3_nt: TGCAGCGTTTCCAGGGTGACTGGGAACACTGAAGCTTTCTTT